This passage covers 6 T cell receptor beta chains from one sample sequenced in a study of T cells in Graves' hyperthyroidism and ophthalmopathy. There were TCR beta CDR3 regions amplified from RNA transcripts. The TCR CDR3 first-round RT-PCR relied on the HTBI primer set. Each CDR3 protein is one row after TCRdb ran MiXCR on the multiplex PCR reads. Of approximately 640,000 distinct CDR3 sequences detected, roughly 17% appear once; the ten largest clones hold around 15%. Sequencing was done on a sample of blood. The receptors were gathered from a man aged 45 to 65 with Graves' hyperthyroidism.

This clonotype has just a few counts. The V gene is TRBV28, the J gene TRBJ1-2, with a weak D call TRBD1 (5 bases). Trimming left V 6 bases short and J 1 base short, with 15 bases between. This CDR3 comprises 15 residues. The germline CDR1 and CDR2 sequences are MDHEN and SYDVKM. CDR3 in DNA: TGTGCCAGCAGCACCCTCGGAGGGGTTAACTATGGCTACACCTTC. This translates into CASSTLGGVNYGYTF.

In this sample, this clonotype turned up many times. The chain combines TRBV7-2 with TRBJ2-3; D tentatively reads TRBD1 or TRBD2 (5 bases each). Between the trimmed V and J ends, which lost 1 base and 7 bases, there was a span of 15 bases. The CDR3 length is 15 residues. The germline gives CDR1 SGHTA, CDR2 FQGNSA. CDR3 sequence (DNA): TGTGCCAGCAGCTTAGAGGCTAGCCGGGGCCATACGCAGTATTTT. Amino acid sequence: CASSLEASRGHTQYF.

Ten or more counts support this clonotype. This chain connects TRBV20-1 to TRBJ1-2; D call uncertain. The germline gives CDR1 DFQATT, CDR2 SNEGSKA (reference sequence). The CDR3 runs to 13 residues. The CDR3 sequence: CSISRFTNYGYTF. The CDR3 DNA is TGCTCCATTAGCAGGTTTACTAACTATGGCTACACCTTC.

The chain uses TRBV9 and TRBJ1-3; D possibly corresponds to TRBD1 (5 bases). Germline CDR1 reads SGDLS; CDR2 reads YYNGEE. The CDR3 is 17 residues long. Trimming took off 4 bases at V and 0 bases at J, with 17 bases between the two ends. The CDR3 nucleotides are TGTGCCAGCAGCCCACAGGTCGCCGCTAGCTCTGGAAACACCATATATTTT. Translating it yields CASSPQVAASSGNTIYF. Full variable domain (rest looked up from reference TRBV9 and TRBJ1-3): DSGVTQTPKHLITATGQRVTLRCSPRSGDLSVYWYQQSLDQGLQFLIQYYNGEERAKGNILERFSAQQFPDLHSELNLSSLELGDSALYFCASSPQVAASSGNTIYFGEGSWLTVV.

V is TRBV28 and J is TRBJ1-6; D is undetermined. The CDR3 is 13 residues long. Germline lookup yields CDR1 MDHEN and CDR2 SYDVKM. Trimming cost V 4 bases and J 14 bases, with 15 bases left between them. DNA for the CDR3: TGTGCCAGCAGTTCTCGGACTCCCCTGGCCCTCCACTTT. Protein sequence: CASSSRTPLALHF.

This chain links TRBV12-3 or TRBV12-4 with TRBJ2-1, with D possibly being TRBD2 (5 bases). The CDR3 length is 14 residues. Trimming removed 7 bases at V and 1 base at J, with 11 bases between. CDR3 in amino acids: CASKVSGSYNEQFF. In DNA, the CDR3 is TGTGCCAGCAAAGTCAGCGGTTCCTACAATGAGCAGTTCTTC.